This TCR beta chain appears in the sequencing data of a study of early T cells in non-severe SARS-CoV-2 infection. Study-level information: Whole-blood bulk RNA, unsorted, was sequenced, and chains were unpaired.

This clonotype was observed many times. TCRdb reanalysed the 5' RACE reads using MiXCR and keeps one entry per CDR3 protein. This sample has more than 20,000 distinct CDR3 sequences, with 3.5% to 5% found just once. Trimming removed 8 bases from V and 6 bases from J, with 19 bases in between. Germline CDR1 reads DFQATT; CDR2 reads SNEGSKA (reference sequence). CDR3 length: 13 amino acids. Sequenced: whole blood. The rearrangement joins TRBV20-1 to TRBJ1-2; D perhaps matches TRBD1 (6 bases). This sequence originates from an adult who was a healthcare worker with PCR-confirmed SARS-CoV-2 infection or an uninfected control (not recorded which). CDR3: CSSPNSQGDGYTF. In DNA, the CDR3 is TGCAGTTCCCCAAATTCACAGGGTGATGGCTACACCTTC.